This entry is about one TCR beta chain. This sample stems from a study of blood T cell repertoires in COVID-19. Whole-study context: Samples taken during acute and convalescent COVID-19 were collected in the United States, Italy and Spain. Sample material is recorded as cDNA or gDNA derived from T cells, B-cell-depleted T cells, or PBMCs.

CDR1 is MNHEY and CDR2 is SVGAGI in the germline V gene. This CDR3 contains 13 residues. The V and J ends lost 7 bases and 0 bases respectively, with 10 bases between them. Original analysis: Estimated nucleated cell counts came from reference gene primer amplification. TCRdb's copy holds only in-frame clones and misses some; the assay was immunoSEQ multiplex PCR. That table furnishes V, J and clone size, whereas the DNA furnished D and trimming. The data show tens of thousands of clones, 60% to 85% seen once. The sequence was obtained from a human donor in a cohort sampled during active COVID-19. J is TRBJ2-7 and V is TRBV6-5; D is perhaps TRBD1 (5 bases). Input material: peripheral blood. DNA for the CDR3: TGTGCCAGCACCTCGACAGACTCCTACGAGCAGTACTTC. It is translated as CASTSTDSYEQYF.